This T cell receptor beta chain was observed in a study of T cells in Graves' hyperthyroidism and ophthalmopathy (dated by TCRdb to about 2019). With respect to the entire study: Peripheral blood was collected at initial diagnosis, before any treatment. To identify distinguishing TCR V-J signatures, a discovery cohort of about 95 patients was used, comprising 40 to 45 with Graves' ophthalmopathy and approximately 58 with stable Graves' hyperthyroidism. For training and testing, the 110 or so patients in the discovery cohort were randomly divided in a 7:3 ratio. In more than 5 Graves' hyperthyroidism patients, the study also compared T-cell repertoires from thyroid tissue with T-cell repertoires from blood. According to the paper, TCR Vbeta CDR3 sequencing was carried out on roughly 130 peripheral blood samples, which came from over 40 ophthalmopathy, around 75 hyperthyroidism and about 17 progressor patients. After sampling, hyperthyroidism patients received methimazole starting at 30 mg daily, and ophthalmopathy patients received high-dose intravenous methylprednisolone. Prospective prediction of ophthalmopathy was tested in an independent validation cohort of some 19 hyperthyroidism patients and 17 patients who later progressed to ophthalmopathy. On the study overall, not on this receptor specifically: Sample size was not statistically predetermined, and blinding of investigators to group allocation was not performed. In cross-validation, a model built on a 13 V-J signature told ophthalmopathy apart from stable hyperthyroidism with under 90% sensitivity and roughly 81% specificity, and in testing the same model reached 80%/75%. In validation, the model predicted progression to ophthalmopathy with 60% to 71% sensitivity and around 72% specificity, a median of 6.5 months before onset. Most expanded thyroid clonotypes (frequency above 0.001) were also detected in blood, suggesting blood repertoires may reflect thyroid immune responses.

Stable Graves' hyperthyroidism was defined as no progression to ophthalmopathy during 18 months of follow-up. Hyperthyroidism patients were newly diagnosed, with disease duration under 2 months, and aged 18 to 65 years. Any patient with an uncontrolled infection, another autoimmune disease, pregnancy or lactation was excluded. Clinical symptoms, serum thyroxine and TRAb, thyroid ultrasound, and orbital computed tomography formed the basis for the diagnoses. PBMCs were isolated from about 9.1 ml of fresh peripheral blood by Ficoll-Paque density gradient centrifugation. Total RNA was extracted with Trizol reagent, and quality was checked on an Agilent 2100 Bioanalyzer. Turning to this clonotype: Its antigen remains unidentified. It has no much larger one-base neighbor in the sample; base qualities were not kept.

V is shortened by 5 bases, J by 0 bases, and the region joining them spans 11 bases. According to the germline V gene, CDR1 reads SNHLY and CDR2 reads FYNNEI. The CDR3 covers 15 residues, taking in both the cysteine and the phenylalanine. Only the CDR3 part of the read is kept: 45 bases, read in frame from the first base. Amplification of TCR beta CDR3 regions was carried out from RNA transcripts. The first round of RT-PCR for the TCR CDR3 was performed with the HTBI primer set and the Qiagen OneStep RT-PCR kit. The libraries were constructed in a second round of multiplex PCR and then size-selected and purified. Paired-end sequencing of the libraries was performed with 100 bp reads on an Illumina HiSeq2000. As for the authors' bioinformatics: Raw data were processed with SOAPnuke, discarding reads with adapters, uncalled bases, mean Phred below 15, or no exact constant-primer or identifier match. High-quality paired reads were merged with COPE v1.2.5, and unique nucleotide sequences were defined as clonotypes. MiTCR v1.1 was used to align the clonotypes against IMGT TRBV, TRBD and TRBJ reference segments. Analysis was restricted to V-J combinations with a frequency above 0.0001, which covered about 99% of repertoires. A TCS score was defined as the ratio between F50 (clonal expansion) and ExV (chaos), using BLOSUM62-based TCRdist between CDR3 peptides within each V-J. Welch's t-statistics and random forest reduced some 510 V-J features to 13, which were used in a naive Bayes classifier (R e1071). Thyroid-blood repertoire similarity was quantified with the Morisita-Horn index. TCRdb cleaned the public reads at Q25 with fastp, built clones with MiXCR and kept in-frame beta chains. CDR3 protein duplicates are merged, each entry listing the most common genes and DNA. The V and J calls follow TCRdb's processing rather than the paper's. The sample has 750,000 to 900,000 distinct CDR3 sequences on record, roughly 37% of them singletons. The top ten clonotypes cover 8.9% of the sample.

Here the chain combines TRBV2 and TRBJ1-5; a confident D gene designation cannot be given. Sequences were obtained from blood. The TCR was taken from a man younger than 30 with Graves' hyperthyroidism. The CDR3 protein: CASSLWGHSNQPQHF. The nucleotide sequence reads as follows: TGTGCCAGCAGTCTATGGGGTCATAGCAATCAGCCCCAGCATTTT.